The clone carrying this T cell receptor beta chain was detected once. The antigen is not known. Germline V gene sequence: CDR1 SGHDT, CDR2 YYEEEE. The V gene lost 0 bases and the J gene lost 0 bases, with 14 bases spanning the gap. The CDR3 contains 17 residues. The test was conducted at deep level. The method was immunoSEQ multiplex PCR; TCRdb's version includes in-frame clones alone and lacks a portion of them. In the table there are more than 2 million clones, around 95% of which are singletons. These data are taken from a study of shared clonotypes between healthy human individuals. About the study: Researchers drew samples from a couple of women and a few men aged 18 to 49. Study observations and caveats: Memory subsets generally showed smaller estimated richness than naive subsets did. Sorted-subset samples were not fully sequenced, rarefaction indicated.

Naive CD8 cells were CD45RO-negative, positively selected for CCR7, excluding terminally differentiated effector memory CD45RA+ cells. The receptor was derived from a man younger than 30 in good health. Some clones in this sample may be carry-over from other donors' samples. This chain links TRBV5-6 with TRBJ2-3; D may be TRBD1 (6 bases). Sequenced material: naive CD8+ T cells from PBMCs. In nucleotides, the CDR3 is TGTGCCAGCAGCTTGGGGGGGCCGAGATACAGCACAGATACGCAGTATTTT. Translating gives CASSLGGPRYSTDTQYF.